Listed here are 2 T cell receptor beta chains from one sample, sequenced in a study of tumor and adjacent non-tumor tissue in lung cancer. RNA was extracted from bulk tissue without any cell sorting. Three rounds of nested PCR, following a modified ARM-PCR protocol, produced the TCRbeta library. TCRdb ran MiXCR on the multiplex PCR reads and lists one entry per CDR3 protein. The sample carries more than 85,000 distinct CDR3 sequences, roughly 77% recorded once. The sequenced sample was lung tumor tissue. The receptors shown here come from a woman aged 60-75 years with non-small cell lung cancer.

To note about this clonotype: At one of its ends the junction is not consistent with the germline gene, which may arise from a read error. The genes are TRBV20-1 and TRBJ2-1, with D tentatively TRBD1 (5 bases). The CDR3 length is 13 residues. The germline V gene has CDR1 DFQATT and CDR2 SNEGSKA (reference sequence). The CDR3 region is CSALGQGYDDQFF. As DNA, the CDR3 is TGCAGTGCGCTTGGGCAGGGTTACGATGATCAGTTCTTC.

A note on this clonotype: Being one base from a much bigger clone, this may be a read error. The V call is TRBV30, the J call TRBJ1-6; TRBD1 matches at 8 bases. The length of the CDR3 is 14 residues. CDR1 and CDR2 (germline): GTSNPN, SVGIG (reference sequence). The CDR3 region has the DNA TGTGCCTGGACCGTGACAGGGGCAAATTCACACCTCCACTTT. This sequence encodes CAWTVTGANSHLHF.